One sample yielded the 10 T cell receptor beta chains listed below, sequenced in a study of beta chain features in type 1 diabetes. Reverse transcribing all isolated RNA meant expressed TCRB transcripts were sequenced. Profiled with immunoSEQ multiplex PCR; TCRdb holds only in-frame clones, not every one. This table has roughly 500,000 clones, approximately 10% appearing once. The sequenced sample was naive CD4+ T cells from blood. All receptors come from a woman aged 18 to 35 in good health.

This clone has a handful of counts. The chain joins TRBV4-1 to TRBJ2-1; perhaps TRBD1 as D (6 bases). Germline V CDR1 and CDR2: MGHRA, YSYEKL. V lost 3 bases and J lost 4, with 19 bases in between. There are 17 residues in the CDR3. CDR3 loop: CASSHRPGQTPYNEQFF. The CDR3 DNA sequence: TGCGCCAGCAGCCATCGTCCGGGACAAACGCCTTACAATGAGCAGTTCTTC.

In DNA, the CDR3 is TGTGCCAGCAGTGGTCGTCGCAATCAGCCCCAGCATTTT. It is translated as CASSGRRNQPQHF. This sequence joins TRBV6-6 and TRBJ1-5, with D uncertain. Between the trimmed V and J ends, which lost 5 bases and 2 bases, there was a span of 7 bases. The CDR3 length is 13 residues. Germline assignment: CDR1 MNHNY and CDR2 SVGAGI (reference sequence).

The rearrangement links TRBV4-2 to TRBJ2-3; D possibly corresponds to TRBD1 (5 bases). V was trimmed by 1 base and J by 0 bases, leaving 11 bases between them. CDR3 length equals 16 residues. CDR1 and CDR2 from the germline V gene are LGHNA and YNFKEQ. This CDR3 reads CASSQARDASTDTQYF. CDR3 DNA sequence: TGTGCCAGCAGCCAAGCCAGGGATGCTAGCACAGATACGCAGTATTTT.

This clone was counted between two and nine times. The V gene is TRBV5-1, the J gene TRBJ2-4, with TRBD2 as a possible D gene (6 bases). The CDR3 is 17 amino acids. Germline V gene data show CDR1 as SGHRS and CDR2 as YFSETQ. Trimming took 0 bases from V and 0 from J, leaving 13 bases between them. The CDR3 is CASSLGAGSIAKNIQYF. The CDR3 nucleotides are TGCGCCAGCAGCTTGGGTGCGGGGTCGATAGCCAAAAACATTCAGTACTTC.

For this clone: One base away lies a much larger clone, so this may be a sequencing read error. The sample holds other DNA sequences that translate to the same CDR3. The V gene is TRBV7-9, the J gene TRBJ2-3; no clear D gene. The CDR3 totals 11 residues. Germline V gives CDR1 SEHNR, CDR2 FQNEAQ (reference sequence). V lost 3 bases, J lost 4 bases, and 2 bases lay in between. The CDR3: CASSFADTQYF. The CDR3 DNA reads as TGTGCCAGCAGCTTCGCAGATACGCAGTATTTT.

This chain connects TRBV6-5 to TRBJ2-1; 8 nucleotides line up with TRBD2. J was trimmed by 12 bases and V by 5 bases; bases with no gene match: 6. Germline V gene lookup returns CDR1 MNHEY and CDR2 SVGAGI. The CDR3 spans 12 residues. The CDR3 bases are TGTGCCAGCAGTCCCCGGACTAGCTCGCAGTTCTTC. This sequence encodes CASSPRTSSQFF.

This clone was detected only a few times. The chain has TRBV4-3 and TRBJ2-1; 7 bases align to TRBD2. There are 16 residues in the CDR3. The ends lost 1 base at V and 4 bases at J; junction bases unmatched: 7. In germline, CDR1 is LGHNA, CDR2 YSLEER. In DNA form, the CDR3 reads TGCGCCAGCAGCCAAGTGCGAGCGGGGAGATACAATGAGCAGTTCTTC. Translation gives CASSQVRAGRYNEQFF.

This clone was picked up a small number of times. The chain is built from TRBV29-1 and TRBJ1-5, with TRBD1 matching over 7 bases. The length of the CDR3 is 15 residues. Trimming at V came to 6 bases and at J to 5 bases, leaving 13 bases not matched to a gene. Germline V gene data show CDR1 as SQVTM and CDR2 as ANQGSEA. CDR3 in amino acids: CSVGKGGSPDQPQHF. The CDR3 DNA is TGCAGCGTGGGGAAAGGGGGCTCTCCGGATCAGCCCCAGCATTTT.

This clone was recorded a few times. In nucleotides, the CDR3 is TGCGCCAGCAGTCTTGCAGTCTCCTCCTACGAGCAGTACTTC. Its protein product is CASSLAVSSYEQYF. The rearrangement uses TRBV5-1 and TRBJ2-7; D not resolved. CDR1 and CDR2 from the germline V gene are SGHRS and YFSETQ. CDR3 size: 14 residues. V dropped 5 bases and J dropped 0 bases, with 12 bases sitting between them.

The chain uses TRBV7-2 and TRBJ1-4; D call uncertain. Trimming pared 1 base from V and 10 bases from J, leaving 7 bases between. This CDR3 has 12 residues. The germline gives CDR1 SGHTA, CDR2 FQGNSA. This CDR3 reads CASSLEHGKLFF. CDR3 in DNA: TGTGCCAGCAGCTTAGAACACGGAAAACTGTTTTTT. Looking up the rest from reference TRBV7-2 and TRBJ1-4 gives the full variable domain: GAGVSQSPSNKVTEKGKDVELRCDPISGHTALYWYRQSLGQGLEFLIYFQGNSAPDKSGLPSDRFSAERTGGSVSTLTIQRTQQEDSAVYLCASSLEHGKLFFGSGTQLSVL.